These T cell receptor beta chains were read from a single sample in a study of a mutant IDH1 vaccine in newly diagnosed glioma. Their cognate antigens are unknown. Sequencing used immunoSEQ multiplex PCR; TCRdb keeps in-frame clones, though not all of them. The sample records about 77,000 clones, approximately 85% being singletons. The specimen comprised PBMCs, sampled from a glioma patient whose treatment included an IDH1 peptide vaccine. These receptors all stem from a woman aged 50 to 65 with glioma. Each CDR3 is given with its conserved first and last residue. The D gene is left open where the match is weak. Clone size appears in some rows only: once, few, many, or a class for an expanded clone.

D,V,size,J,CDR3,DNA
NA,TRBV7-8,NA,TRBJ2-1,CASSLGPINEQFF,TGTGCCAGCAGCTTAGGTCCAATCAATGAGCAGTTCTTC
TRBD1,TRBV7-9,NA,TRBJ2-1,CASSSPGQGVDEQFF,TGTGCCAGCAGCTCTCCGGGACAGGGAGTTGATGAGCAGTTCTTC
TRBD2,TRBV11-2,NA,TRBJ2-1,CASSLGPSGRRYGQFF,TGTGCCAGCAGCTTAGGACCTAGCGGGAGAAGGTACGGGCAGTTCTTC
TRBD1,TRBV7-3,NA,TRBJ1-2,CASSLGQGAGSYGYTF,TGTGCCAGCAGCCTTGGACAGGGGGCAGGAAGCTATGGCTACACCTTC
TRBD2,TRBV5-1,NA,TRBJ2-2,CASSTDGTSGRSWTGELFF,TGCGCCAGCAGCACGGATGGGACTAGCGGGAGAAGTTGGACCGGGGAGCTGTTTTTT
NA,TRBV2,NA,TRBJ1-6,CASSEGGSSYNSPLHF,TGTGCCAGCAGTGAAGGGGGGAGCTCCTATAATTCACCCCTCCACTTT
NA,TRBV5-4,NA,TRBJ1-4,CASSLLGEKLFF,TGTGCCAGCAGCTTGTTAGGGGAAAAACTGTTTTTT
TRBD2,TRBV9,NA,TRBJ2-1,CASSAGGSSYNEQFF,TGTGCCAGCAGCGCGGGGGGGAGCTCCTACAATGAGCAGTTCTTC
NA,TRBV5-1,NA,TRBJ2-7,CASSLSSGIQEQYF,TGCGCCAGCAGCTTGAGCAGCGGAATCCAGGAGCAGTACTTC
NA,TRBV11-2,NA,TRBJ2-2,CASSFRDKRGGGELFF,TGTGCCAGCAGCTTCCGGGACAAAAGAGGAGGCGGGGAGCTGTTTTTT
NA,TRBV7-3,few,TRBJ2-7,CASSSGPASEQYF,TGTGCCAGCAGCTCGGGACCCGCCTCCGAGCAGTACTTC
NA,TRBV27,once,TRBJ1-5,CASGGNQPQHF,TGTGCCAGCGGAGGCAATCAGCCCCAGCATTTT
NA,TRBV6-5,NA,TRBJ1-2,CASSYRWARSGYTF,TGTGCCAGCAGTTACCGATGGGCCAGGAGCGGCTACACCTTC
TRBD2,TRBV11-2,NA,TRBJ2-2,CASSPRSGKGTGELFF,TGTGCCAGCAGCCCCCGTAGCGGGAAGGGCACCGGGGAGCTGTTTTTT
TRBD2,TRBV28,NA,TRBJ2-1,CASRVRVSRGDSYNEQFF,TGTGCCAGCAGGGTACGTGTTTCACGGGGGGACTCCTACAATGAGCAGTTCTTC
NA,TRBV10-3,NA,TRBJ2-5,CAISESETQYF,TGTGCCATCAGTGAGTCAGAGACCCAGTACTTC
TRBD1,TRBV9,NA,TRBJ2-3,CASSARDRGADTQYF,TGTGCCAGCAGCGCCCGGGACAGGGGTGCAGATACGCAGTATTTT
NA,TRBV4-1,few,TRBJ1-5,CASSQVPGEEQPQHF,TGCGCCAGCAGCCAAGTACCCGGGGAGGAGCAGCCCCAGCATTTT
TRBD1,TRBV29-1,NA,TRBJ1-1,CSGGTGVTEAFF,TGCAGCGGGGGGACAGGGGTCACTGAAGCTTTCTTT
TRBD2,TRBV27,NA,TRBJ2-1,CASAEGRDYSVREQFF,TGTGCCAGCGCCGAGGGGAGGGACTATTCGGTCCGTGAGCAGTTCTTC
NA,TRBV6-1,NA,TRBJ2-5,CASSEAGETQYF,TGTGCCAGCAGTGAAGCAGGGGAGACCCAGTACTTC
TRBD2,TRBV27,NA,TRBJ2-3,CASSRGRFEDTQYF,TGTGCCAGCAGTCGCGGGAGGTTCGAAGATACGCAGTATTTT
NA,TRBV5-6,NA,TRBJ1-5,CASSFGGAYNQPQHF,TGTGCCAGCAGCTTCGGGGGGGCTTACAATCAGCCCCAGCATTTT
TRBD2,TRBV5-1,NA,TRBJ2-5,CASTPGGGETQYF,TGCGCCAGCACCCCCGGCGGGGGAGAGACCCAGTACTTC
NA,TRBV2,NA,TRBJ2-1,CASRGARNEQFF,TGTGCCAGCAGGGGGGCCCGAAATGAGCAGTTCTTC
NA,TRBV28,NA,TRBJ2-7,CASSSDVSSYEQYF,TGTGCCAGCAGTTCCGACGTGAGCTCCTACGAGCAGTACTTC
NA,TRBV29-1,NA,TRBJ2-3,CSVEQLAGTQYF,TGCAGCGTTGAGCAACTCGCCGGTACGCAGTATTTT